The 19 T cell receptor beta chains below all came from one sample that was sequenced in a study of monozygotic twins with inflammatory bowel disease. Each CDR3 protein gets one entry in TCRdb, which reprocessed the 5' RACE reads and gives no DNA. The specimen's table records 300,000 to 450,000 distinct CDR3 sequences. The sample consisted of blood. The origin of the receptors is a human donor with ulcerative colitis or Crohn's disease, or a healthy co-twin of an affected twin (not recorded which).

The V gene is TRBV12-3 or TRBV12-4, the J gene TRBJ2-1; TCRdb outputs TRBD1, but without DNA this stays unchecked. The CDR3 totals 16 residues. Here the CDR3 reads CASTWGARASNNEQFF.

The J gene is TRBJ2-1, the V gene TRBV18. The germline CDR1 and CDR2 sequences are KGHSH and LQKENI. This CDR3 has 13 amino acids. This CDR3 is CASSPPNNNEQFF.

The genes are TRBV20-1 and TRBJ2-3; the D call of TRBD1 rests on TCRdb alone, since no DNA is present to check it. Germline-derived CDR1 and CDR2 are DFQATT and SNEGSKA (reference sequence). The CDR3 sequence is 12 residues long. The CDR3 reads CSASMSANTQYF.

The chain combines TRBV7-9 with TRBJ2-7; lacking DNA, the TRBD1 call made by TCRdb goes unchecked. The CDR3 spans 14 residues. Germline values: CDR1 SEHNR, CDR2 FQNEAQ (reference sequence). The CDR3 sequence: CASSRDSNTYEQYF.

The chain uses TRBV20-1 and TRBJ2-7. The germline gives CDR1 DFQATT, CDR2 SNEGSKA (reference sequence). The CDR3 has 11 residues. The CDR3 loop is CSAREQHEQYF.

The V gene is TRBV5-4, the J gene TRBJ2-5; TCRdb's assignment of TRBD1 cannot be checked, as there is no DNA. Germline-derived CDR1 and CDR2 are SGHNT and YYREEE (reference sequence). The CDR3 has 15 residues. The CDR3 sequence is CASSPGGGNQETQYF. The full variable domain, with the rest looked up from reference TRBV5-4 and TRBJ2-5, is ETGVTQSPTHLIKTRGQQVTLRCSSQSGHNTVSWYQQALGQGPQFIFQYYREEENGRGNFPPRFSGLQFPNYSSELNVNALELDDSALYLCASSPGGGNQETQYFGPGTRLLVL.

The J gene is TRBJ2-2, the V gene TRBV29-1; TCRdb lists TRBD2, though no DNA is available to test this call. Germline values: CDR1 SQVTM, CDR2 ANQGSEA. CDR3 length: 17 residues. CDR3 in amino acids: CSVEKSSGGARTGELFF.

The rearrangement joins TRBV5-1 to TRBJ1-5. The CDR3 contains 14 residues. CDR1 and CDR2 from the germline V gene are SGHRS and YFSETQ. CDR3 amino acids: CASSLVGSNQPQHF.

The chain couples TRBV7-3 to TRBJ2-6. Germline CDR1 reads SGHTA; CDR2 reads FQGTGA. The CDR3 is 16 residues long. The chain's CDR3 is CASSLNVVLGANVLTF. The full variable domain, its missing parts supplied by reference TRBV7-3 and TRBJ2-6, is GAGVSQTPSNKVTEKGKYVELRCDPISGHTALYWYRQSLGQGPEFLIYFQGTGAADDSGLPNDRFFAVRPEGSVSTLKIQRTERGDSAVYLCASSLNVVLGANVLTFGAGSRLTVL.

The chain combines TRBV7-8 with TRBJ2-3. The CDR3 contains 18 residues. The germline CDR1 and CDR2 sequences are SGHVS and FQNEAQ. Here the CDR3 reads CASSLAATYIAGTDTQYF.

The chain links TRBV20-1 to TRBJ2-1; lacking DNA, the TRBD1 call made by TCRdb goes unchecked. Germline V gene data show CDR1 as DFQATT and CDR2 as SNEGSKA (reference sequence). The CDR3 sequence is 14 residues long. CDR3 sequence: CSALDRGPYNEQFF.

The V and J genes are TRBV10-3 and TRBJ2-7; TCRdb names TRBD2, which stays unverified in the absence of DNA. The CDR3 sequence is 13 residues long. The V gene's germline CDR1 is ENHRY and CDR2 SYGVKD. The CDR3 spells CAISRGGRYEQYF.

The CDR3 region is CASAQNANTGELFF. The chain carries TRBV12-3 or TRBV12-4 and TRBJ2-2. CDR3 size: 14 residues.

This chain connects TRBV7-9 to TRBJ1-1; the TCRdb call, TRBD1, lacks DNA for checking. This CDR3 has 14 residues. Looked up from germline, CDR1 is SEHNR and CDR2 is FQNEAQ (reference sequence). The CDR3 here is CASSQRGLGTEAFF.

This sequence joins TRBV4-1 and TRBJ2-1; TCRdb designates TRBD2, a call that cannot be tested without DNA. CDR1 and CDR2 from the germline V gene are MGHRA and YSYEKL. This CDR3 comprises 13 residues. CDR3 in amino acids: CASTPGGISEQFF.

This chain links TRBV7-2 with TRBJ1-1; with no DNA, the TCRdb D assignment of TRBD1 cannot be verified. The CDR3 covers 16 residues. Germline V gene data show CDR1 as SGHTA and CDR2 as FQGNSA. This CDR3 reads CASSPEGGGAGFGAFF.

The genes are TRBV10-3 and TRBJ1-2; TCRdb gives TRBD1 as the D gene, but with no DNA this cannot be confirmed. CDR3 size: 13 residues. The germline V gene has CDR1 ENHRY and CDR2 SYGVKD. CDR3 region: CAISEEGAYGYTF.

The rearrangement links TRBV3-1 to TRBJ2-1; without DNA, the TCRdb call of TRBD1 cannot be checked. The CDR3 spans 14 residues. Germline V gives CDR1 LGHDT, CDR2 YNNKEL (reference sequence). CDR3 sequence: CASSHSGQTNEQFF.

The V gene is TRBV9, the J gene TRBJ2-7; TCRdb lists TRBD2, though no DNA is available to test this call. Germline lookup yields CDR1 SGDLS and CDR2 YYNGEE. The length of the CDR3 is 16 residues. The CDR3 sequence: CASSVGGPTPTYEQYF. The complete variable domain, with remaining parts taken from reference TRBV9 and TRBJ2-7, reads DSGVTQTPKHLITATGQRVTLRCSPRSGDLSVYWYQQSLDQGLQFLIQYYNGEERAKGNILERFSAQQFPDLHSELNLSSLELGDSALYFCASSVGGPTPTYEQYFGPGTRLTVT.